This TCR beta chain was identified during a study of T cell repertoires in cytomegalovirus infection. The overall study: CMV epitopes that were recently identified and HLA-C-restricted were used alongside well-studied HLA-B-restricted ones. Study conclusions and caveats: Cumulative frequency (of public TCR beta family members) identified carriers of CMV plus the relevant HLA. What dominated the ex vivo response were HLA-C-restricted CMV-specific TCR beta clonotypes.

TCRdb reprocessed the reads with MiXCR, giving one entry per CDR3 protein. Of 750,000 to 900,000 distinct CDR3 sequences listed, under 35% are singletons. For this clonotype: Its specificity is unknown.

The CDR3 contains 15 residues. V lost 3 bases to trimming and J lost 0 bases, with 15 bases between them. CDR1 DFQATT and CDR2 SNEGSKA come from the germline V gene (reference sequence). The specimen was cultured CD8+ T cells from PBMCs, collected from culture after CMV antigen stimulation. The clonotype originates from a human donor in good health (CMV status not recorded). Some clones in this sample may be carry-over from other donors' samples. The chain has TRBV20-1 and TRBJ2-7, with D possibly being TRBD2 (6 bases). The CDR3: CSASPGTLSSYEQYF. In DNA, the CDR3 is TGCAGTGCTAGCCCCGGGACTTTAAGCTCCTACGAGCAGTACTTC.